This T cell receptor beta chain was recovered during a study of breast tumors, draining lymph nodes, adjacent tissues. The lymph nodes were axillary draining lymph nodes from breast cancer patients. Regarding the study as a whole: Tumor repertoires ranked between lymph nodes and nontumor tissue in diversity, with V and J gene preferences. Tumor T cell lymph node origin was a supported hypothesis, not proven. Luminal-like breast cancer showed significantly higher tumor–nontumor repertoire similarity than basal-like. The data were judged consistent with most tumor T cells coming from lymph node and expanding in tumor.

Regarding this clonotype: Antigen unknown.

The CDR3 is made up of 14 amino acids. Germline assignment: CDR1 SGHAT and CDR2 FQDESV (reference sequence). Trimming took 6 bases from V and 4 from J, leaving 15 bases between them. TCRdb independently ran MiXCR on the multiplex PCR reads; one entry per CDR3 protein. The repertoire has over 130,000 distinct CDR3 sequences, less than 35% of them found once; the top ten carry about 2.5%. The sequenced sample consisted of axillary lymph node tissue. This sequence joins TRBV11-1 and TRBJ1-1, with TRBD1 as a possible D gene (6 bases). The TCR sequence derives from a female donor with breast cancer. Some clones in this sample may be carry-over from other donors' samples. CDR3 protein: CASSQGLVSTEAFF. The CDR3, as DNA: TGTGCCAGCAGTCAGGGGCTAGTGAGCACTGAAGCTTTCTTT.